This T cell receptor (beta chain) derives from a study of somatic mutations in cytotoxic T cells in rheumatoid arthritis. About the study: Each patient's diagnosis was followed right away by a blood draw (roughly 30 ml EDTA), before any treatment. Using a FACSAria II or Sony SH800, a portion of the V beta antibody-stained T-cell populations were flow-sorted at nearly 100% purity, and among those populations were V beta1+ cells that were then sequenced for TCRB. Study-wide results and limits: With 60 to 65 patients examined, roughly eight had a largest CD8+ clone exceeding 20% of CD8+ cells.

A remark on this clone: Its matching antigen is unknown.

Sequencing used immunoSEQ multiplex PCR; TCRdb keeps in-frame clones, though not all of them. This table holds about 7,400 clones, approximately 92% found once. Isolation of CD4+ and CD8+ cells used positive magnetic bead selection, with purity checked by flow cytometry. This sequence originates from a woman in her seventies with rheumatoid arthritis. The sequencing input was CD8+ T cells sorted from blood.

CDR3 DNA sequence: TGTGCCAGCAGTCCTGGGACAGACTATGGCTACACCTTC. Encoded protein: CASSPGTDYGYTF. The V call is TRBV9, the J call TRBJ1-2; 7 bases map to TRBD1. CDR1 SGDLS and CDR2 YYNGEE come from the germline V gene. This CDR3 contains 13 residues. J lost 3 bases, V lost 5 bases, and 4 bases had no gene match.